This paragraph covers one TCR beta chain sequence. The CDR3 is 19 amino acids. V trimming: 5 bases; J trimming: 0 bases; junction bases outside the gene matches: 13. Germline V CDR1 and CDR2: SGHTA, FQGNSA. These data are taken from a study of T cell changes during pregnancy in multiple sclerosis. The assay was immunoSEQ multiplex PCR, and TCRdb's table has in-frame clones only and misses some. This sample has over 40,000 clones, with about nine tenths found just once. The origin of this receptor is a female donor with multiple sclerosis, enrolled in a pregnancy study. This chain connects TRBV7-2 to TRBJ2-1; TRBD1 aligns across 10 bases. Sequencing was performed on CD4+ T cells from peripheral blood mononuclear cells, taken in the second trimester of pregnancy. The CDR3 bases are TGTGCCAGCAGCCTATCCAGGGACAGGGGTTTGAGCTCCTACAATGAGCAGTTCTTC. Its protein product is CASSLSRDRGLSSYNEQFF.